The clone carrying this TCR beta chain occurred a few times. This sample stems from a study of T cells after yellow fever vaccination. A 5'RACE template-switching step, the method used to make TCR cDNA, added a universal primer site and UMIs. Via MiXCR, TCRdb re-called the 5' RACE reads, giving one row per CDR3 protein. The sample has hundreds of thousands of distinct CDR3 sequences, more than 9% seen once. This sequence originates from a man younger than 40 who received the YFV17D yellow fever vaccine. The sequences come from PBMCs, collected on the day of the yellow fever booster vaccination.

CDR3 DNA sequence: TGCAGCGTTGTGGGTTACTCCTACGAGCAGTACTTC. Its translation is CSVVGYSYEQYF. This rearrangement joins TRBV29-1 to TRBJ2-7; D is ambiguous. This CDR3 has 12 amino acids. Trimming stripped 4 bases from V and 0 bases from J, with 7 bases between. Germline CDR1 SQVTM, CDR2 ANQGSEA.